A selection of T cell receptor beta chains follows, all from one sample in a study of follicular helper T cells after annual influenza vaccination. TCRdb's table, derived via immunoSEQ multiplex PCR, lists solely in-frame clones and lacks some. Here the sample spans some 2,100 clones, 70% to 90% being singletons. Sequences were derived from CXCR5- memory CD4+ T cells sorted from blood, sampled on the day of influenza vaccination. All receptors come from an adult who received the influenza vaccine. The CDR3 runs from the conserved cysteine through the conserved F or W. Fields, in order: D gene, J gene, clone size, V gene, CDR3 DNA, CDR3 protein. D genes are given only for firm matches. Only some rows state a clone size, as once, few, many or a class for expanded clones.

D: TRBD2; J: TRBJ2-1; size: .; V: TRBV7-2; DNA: TGTGCCAGCAGCTTAACGCTAGCGGGGGGTGCTTTTGAGCAGTTCTTC; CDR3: CASSLTLAGGAFEQFF
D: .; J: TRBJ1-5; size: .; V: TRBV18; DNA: TGTGCCAGCTCACCCTTGGACAGTAGCAATCAGCCCCAGCATTTT; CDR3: CASSPLDSSNQPQHF
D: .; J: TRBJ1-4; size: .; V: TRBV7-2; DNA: TGTGCCAGCAGCCATCCGGCGGGTATGGGTGAAAAACTGTTTTTT; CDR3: CASSHPAGMGEKLFF
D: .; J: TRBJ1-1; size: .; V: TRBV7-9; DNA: TGTGCCAGCAGCTTACGGGGAGGGATGAACACTGAAGCTTTCTTT; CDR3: CASSLRGGMNTEAFF
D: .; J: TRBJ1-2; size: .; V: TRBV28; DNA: TGTGCCAGCAGTTTATGGGACAGTAACTATGGCTACACCTTC; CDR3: CASSLWDSNYGYTF
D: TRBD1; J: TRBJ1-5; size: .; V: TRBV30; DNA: TGTGCCTGGAGTGTACAGGGGGGGGGTCAGCCCCAGCATTTT; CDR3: CAWSVQGGGQPQHF
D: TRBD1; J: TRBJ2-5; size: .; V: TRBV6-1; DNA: TGTGCCAGCAGTGACGGACAGGGGGCGTTAGAGACCCAGTACTTC; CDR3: CASSDGQGALETQYF
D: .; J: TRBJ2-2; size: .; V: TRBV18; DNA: TGTGCCAGCTCACCATTCAGTTCGAACACCGGGGAGCTGTTTTTT; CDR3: CASSPFSSNTGELFF
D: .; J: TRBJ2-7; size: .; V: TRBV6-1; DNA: TGTGCCAGCAACTCCGGGCCTACCTACGAGCAGTACTTC; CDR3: CASNSGPTYEQYF
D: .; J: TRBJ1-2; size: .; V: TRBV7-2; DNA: TGTGCCAGCAGCTTAAACCCATTCCAGGCAGGCACCTTC; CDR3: CASSLNPFQAGTF
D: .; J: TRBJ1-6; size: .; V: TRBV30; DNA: TGTGCCTGGAATCTGGGGGTCGGATCACCCCTCCACTTT; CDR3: CAWNLGVGSPLHF
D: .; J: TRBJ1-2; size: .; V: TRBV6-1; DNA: TGTGCCAGCAGTCGATCGGACTATGGCTACACCTTC; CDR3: CASSRSDYGYTF
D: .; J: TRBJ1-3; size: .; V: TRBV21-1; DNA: TGTGCCAGCAGCGAACGGAGGACAGGGCCTGGAAACACCATATATTTT; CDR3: CASSERRTGPGNTIYF
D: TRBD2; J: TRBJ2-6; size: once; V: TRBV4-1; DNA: TGCGCCAGCAGCCACGCAACTAGCGGGAGGGGCTCTGGGGCCAACGTCCTGACTTTC; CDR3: CASSHATSGRGSGANVLTF
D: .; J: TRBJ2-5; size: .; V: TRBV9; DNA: TGTGCCAGCAGCGTAGACGGGAGAGGGGAGACCCAGTACTTC; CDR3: CASSVDGRGETQYF
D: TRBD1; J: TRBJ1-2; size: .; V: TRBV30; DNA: TGTGCCTGGAGTTCTCAGGGGGTAGGCTACACCTTC; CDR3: CAWSSQGVGYTF
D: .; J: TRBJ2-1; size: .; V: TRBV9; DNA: TGTGCCAGCAGCGTAGGAGGAGGTCTCTCCTACAATGAGCAGTTCTTC; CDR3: CASSVGGGLSYNEQFF
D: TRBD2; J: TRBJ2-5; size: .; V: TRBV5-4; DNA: TGTGCCAGCAGCTTGGGAACTAGCGGGGGAGAGACCCAGTACTTC; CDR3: CASSLGTSGGETQYF
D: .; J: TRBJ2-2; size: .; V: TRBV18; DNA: TGTGCCAGCTCACCGGACCTGGACTTGCCCGGGGAGCTGTTTTTT; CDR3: CASSPDLDLPGELFF
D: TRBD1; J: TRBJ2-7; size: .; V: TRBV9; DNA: TGTGCCAGCAGCGCCGACAGGGGCCCTTCTTCCGAGCAGTACTTC; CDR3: CASSADRGPSSEQYF
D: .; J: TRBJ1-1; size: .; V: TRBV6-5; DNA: TGTGCCAGCAGTGACCGGGGAGGTCTCTCTGAAGCTTTCTTT; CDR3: CASSDRGGLSEAFF
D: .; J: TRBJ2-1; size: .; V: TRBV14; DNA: TGTGCCAGCAGCCAAGATATAATAGCAACGGGCAATGAGCAGTTCTTC; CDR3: CASSQDIIATGNEQFF
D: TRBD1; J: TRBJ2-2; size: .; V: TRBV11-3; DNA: TGTGCCAGCAGCACTGGGGGACAGGGTGCGAGGGAGCTGTTTTTT; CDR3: CASSTGGQGARELFF
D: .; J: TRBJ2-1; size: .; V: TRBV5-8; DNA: TGTGCCAGCAGCTTGATGGTTGGTTGGCAGACCGGGAATGAGCAGTTCTTC; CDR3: CASSLMVGWQTGNEQFF
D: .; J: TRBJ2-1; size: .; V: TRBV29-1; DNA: TGCAGCGTTGAAGAGTTGGCTAGCGTAATGAAAGACAATGAGCAGTTCTTC; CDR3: CSVEELASVMKDNEQFF
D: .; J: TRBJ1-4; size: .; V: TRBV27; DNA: TGTGCCAGCAGTTTCTTAAAGGGACCCAGGTATGAAAAACTGTTTTTT; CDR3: CASSFLKGPRYEKLFF
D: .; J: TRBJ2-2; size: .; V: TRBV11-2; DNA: TGTGCCAGCAGCTTAGAGCGGATAACCGGGGAGCTGTTTTTT; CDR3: CASSLERITGELFF
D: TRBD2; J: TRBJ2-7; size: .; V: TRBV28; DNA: TGTGCCAGCCATGAAAGCGGGACGGGAAAGTCCTACGAGCAGTACTTC; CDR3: CASHESGTGKSYEQYF
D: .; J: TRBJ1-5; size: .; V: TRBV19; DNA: TGTGCCAGTAGTATTAACGGAGTGGGCAATCAGCCCCAGCATTTT; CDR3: CASSINGVGNQPQHF
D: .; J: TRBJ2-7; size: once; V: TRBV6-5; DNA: TGTGCCAGCAGACCCGGTCCTCTCTACGAGCAGTACTTC; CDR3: CASRPGPLYEQYF
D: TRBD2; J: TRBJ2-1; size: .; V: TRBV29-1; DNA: TGCAGCCTGGGACTAGCGGGAGTTGGTGAGCAGTTCTTC; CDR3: CSLGLAGVGEQFF
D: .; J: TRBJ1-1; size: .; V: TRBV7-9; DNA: TGTGCCAGCAGAATTGGGGAGATGAACACTGAAGCTTTCTTT; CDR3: CASRIGEMNTEAFF
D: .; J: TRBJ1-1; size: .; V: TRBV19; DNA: TGTGCCAGTAGTATTTTCGCGGCCTACAGGGAGACGAACACTGAAGCTTTCTTT; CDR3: CASSIFAAYRETNTEAFF
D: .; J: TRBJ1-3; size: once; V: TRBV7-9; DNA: TGTGCCAGCAGCTTCCGGAGAGAAAGTCTCGGAAACACCATATATTTT; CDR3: CASSFRRESLGNTIYF
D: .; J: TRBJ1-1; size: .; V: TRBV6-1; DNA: TGTGCCAGCAGTGTGTCCAGGAACACTGAAGCTTTCTTT; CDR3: CASSVSRNTEAFF
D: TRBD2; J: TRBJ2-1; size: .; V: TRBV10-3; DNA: TGTGCCATCAGTGGGACTAGCGGGGGGGGACGAGGGCAGTTCTTC; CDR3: CAISGTSGGGRGQFF
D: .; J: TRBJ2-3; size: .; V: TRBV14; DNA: TGTGCCAGCAGCCAAGGACGGCGTTTCACAGATACGCAGTATTTT; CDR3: CASSQGRRFTDTQYF
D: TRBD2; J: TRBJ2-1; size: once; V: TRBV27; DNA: TGTGCCAGCAGTTTATCTCCAGCGGGGGGCTGGGAGCAGTTCTTC; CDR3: CASSLSPAGGWEQFF
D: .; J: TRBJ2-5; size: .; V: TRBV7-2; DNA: TGTGCCAGCAGCTTAGAGCCTGTCCGTGAGACCCAGTACTTC; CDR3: CASSLEPVRETQYF
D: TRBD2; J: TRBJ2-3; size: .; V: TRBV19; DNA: TGTGCCAGTAGGGAGACTAGCGGGAGAGATACGCAGTATTTT; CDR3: CASRETSGRDTQYF
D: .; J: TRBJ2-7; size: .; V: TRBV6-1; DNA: TGTGCCAGCTTGGGATCCTCCTACGAGCAGTACTTC; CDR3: CASLGSSYEQYF
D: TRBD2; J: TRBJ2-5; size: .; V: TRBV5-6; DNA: TGTGCCAGCAGCGAACAAGCGGGATTGAGCGAGACCCAGTACTTC; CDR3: CASSEQAGLSETQYF
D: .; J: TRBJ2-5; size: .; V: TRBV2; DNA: TGTGCCAGCAGGACTGACAGCCCAGAGACCCAGTACTTC; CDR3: CASRTDSPETQYF
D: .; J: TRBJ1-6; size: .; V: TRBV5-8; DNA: TGTGCCAGCAGCTCACAGTATTCACCCCTCCACTTT; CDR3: CASSSQYSPLHF
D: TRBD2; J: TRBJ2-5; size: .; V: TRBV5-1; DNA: TGCGCCAGCAGCATAGGACTAGCTAGGGAGACCCAGTACTTC; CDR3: CASSIGLARETQYF
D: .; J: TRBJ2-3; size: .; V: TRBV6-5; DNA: TGTGCCAGCAGTTCCCACCCGGGGCAATTAGGAGATACGCAGTATTTT; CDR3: CASSSHPGQLGDTQYF
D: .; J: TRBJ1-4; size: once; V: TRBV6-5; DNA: TGTGCCAGCAGTTACACCGACACCCTGGGGGAAAAACTGTTTTTT; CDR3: CASSYTDTLGEKLFF